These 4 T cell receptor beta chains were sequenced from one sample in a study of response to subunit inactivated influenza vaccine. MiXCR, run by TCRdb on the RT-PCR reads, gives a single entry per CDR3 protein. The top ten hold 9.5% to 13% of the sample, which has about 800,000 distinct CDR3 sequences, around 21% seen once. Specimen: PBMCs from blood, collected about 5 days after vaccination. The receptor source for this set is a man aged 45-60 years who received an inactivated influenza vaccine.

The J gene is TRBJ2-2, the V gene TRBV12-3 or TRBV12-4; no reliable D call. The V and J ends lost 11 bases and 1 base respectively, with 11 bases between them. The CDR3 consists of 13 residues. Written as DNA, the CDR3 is TGTGCCTGTCAAGGCAGGAACACCGGGGAGCTGTTTTTT. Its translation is CACQGRNTGELFF.

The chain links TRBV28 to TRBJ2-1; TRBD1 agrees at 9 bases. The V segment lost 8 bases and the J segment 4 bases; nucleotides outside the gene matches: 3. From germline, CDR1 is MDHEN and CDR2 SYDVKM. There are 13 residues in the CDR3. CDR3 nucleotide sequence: TGTGCCAGCCGGGACAGGGAGTACAATGAGCAGTTCTTC. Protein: CASRDREYNEQFF.

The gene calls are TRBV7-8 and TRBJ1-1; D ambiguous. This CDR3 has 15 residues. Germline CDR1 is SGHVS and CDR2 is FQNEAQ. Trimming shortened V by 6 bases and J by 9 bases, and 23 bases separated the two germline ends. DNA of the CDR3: TGTGCCAGCAGTTTGGAAAGGTACGGAAGAGGGAAAGCTTTCTTT. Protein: CASSLERYGRGKAFF.

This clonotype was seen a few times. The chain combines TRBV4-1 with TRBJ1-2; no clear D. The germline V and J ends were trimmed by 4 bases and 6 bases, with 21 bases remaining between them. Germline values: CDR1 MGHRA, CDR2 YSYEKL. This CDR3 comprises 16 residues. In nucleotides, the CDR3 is TGCGCCAGCAGCCCCCTTGGACTCACTCCAAGGGATGGCTACACCTTC. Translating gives CASSPLGLTPRDGYTF.